The T cell receptor (beta chain) under discussion was sequenced for a study of blood T cell repertoires in COVID-19. Deletions cut 1 base from V and 2 bases from J, with 14 bases between. This CDR3 has 16 residues. The germline CDR1 and CDR2 sequences are LGHNA and YNFKEQ. Methods used by the authors: Estimation of nucleated cell counts relied on the amplification of reference gene primers. TCRdb keeps only in-frame clones here, not all; method: immunoSEQ multiplex PCR. V and J calls and clone size are as listed in that table; D and trimming were resolved from the DNA. The sample has tens of thousands of clones, about 92% seen once.

The TCR was taken from a man over 45 with COVID-19, enrolled during active disease. The chain employs TRBV4-2 and TRBJ2-5; D may be TRBD2 (7 bases). Sequences were obtained from peripheral blood. CDR3 sequence: CASSQGGGGRQETQYF. The CDR3 DNA reads as TGTGCCAGCAGCCAAGGGGGAGGGGGAAGGCAAGAGACCCAGTACTTC.